This T cell receptor (beta chain) was captured by sequencing in a study of identical twins. There are a few counts of this clonotype. The V end was cut by 4 bases, the J end by 0 bases, with 12 bases between. Germline V gene sequence: CDR1 SGHDT, CDR2 YYEEEE. This CDR3 spans 15 amino acids. TCRdb called the 5' RACE reads again in MiXCR, with one record for every CDR3 protein. Among 250,000 or so distinct CDR3 sequences, about 8.3% were seen once, and the ten largest hold 2.5% to 3.5%. The same specimen was also included in a second study, on yellow fever vaccine responses in identical twins.

The rearrangement joins TRBV5-6 to TRBJ2-3; D gene uncertain. The sequenced sample consisted of CD8+ T cells sorted from blood. The receptor was isolated from a woman under 30 in good health. CDR3 in DNA: TGTGCCAGCAGCACTGAGTACAGTAGCACAGATACGCAGTATTTT. It translates to CASSTEYSSTDTQYF. Combining the CDR3 with reference TRBV5-6 and TRBJ2-3 gives the whole variable domain DAGVTQSPTHLIKTRGQQVTLRCSPKSGHDTVSWYQQALGQGPQFIFQYYEEEERQRGNFPDRFSGHQFPNYSSELNVNALLLGDSALYLCASSTEYSSTDTQYFGPGTRLTVL.